This TCR beta chain was documented in a study of blood T cell repertoires in COVID-19. Overall study: Sites across the United States, Italy and Spain contributed samples from acute and convalescent COVID-19. T cells, B-cell-depleted T cells, or PBMCs provided the cDNA or gDNA that served as material.

Germline lookup yields CDR1 SGHRS and CDR2 YFSETQ. The length of the CDR3 is 16 residues. The junction had 8 bases not matched to a gene; V was cut back by 6 bases and J by 2 bases. Original handling: Amplification of reference gene primers provided the estimated nucleated cell counts. Using immunoSEQ multiplex PCR, the repertoire was profiled, and TCRdb retains in-frame clones only, with some absent. The V and J calls and clone size come from that table; D and trimming were worked out from the DNA. The table lists 230,000 or so clones, approximately 84% of them singletons. The study assigned cohorts using participant-reported clinical history.

The sample comprised PBMCs or T cells enriched from blood (not recorded which). This sequence was found in a man aged 50-59 years who had recovered from COVID-19. This chain links TRBV5-1 with TRBJ2-6; 7 bases are a match to TRBD1. The CDR3 nucleotides are TGCGCCAGCACTCACCTCCAGGGGGCTGGGGCCAACGTCCTGACTTTC. Its protein is CASTHLQGAGANVLTF.